The sequence of this TCR beta chain was determined in a study of read filtering for tumor transcriptome and immune sequencing. Looking at the study overall: Among patients, approximately 16 were male and approximately 15 female, aged about 47 to 85 (mean approximately 64).

This clonotype was picked up many times. The library was built from around 380 ng RNA with molecular barcoded adaptors for alpha/delta and beta/gamma chains. TCRdb analysed the reads with MiXCR anew, one entry per CDR3 protein. Here the sample spans some 43,000 distinct CDR3 sequences, around 15% being singletons. Sequencing was performed on a population of CD138-negative cells sorted from bone marrow. The TCR was taken from a donor over 35 with multiple myeloma.

DNA of the CDR3: TGTGCCAGCAGCCAAGTGGCCAATGAGCAGTTCTTC. This sequence encodes CASSQVANEQFF. V is TRBV3-1 and J is TRBJ2-1; no firm D call. Germline CDR1 LGHDT, CDR2 YNNKEL (reference sequence). V was clipped by 1 base and J by 6 bases, with 4 bases between them. The CDR3 length is 12 residues.